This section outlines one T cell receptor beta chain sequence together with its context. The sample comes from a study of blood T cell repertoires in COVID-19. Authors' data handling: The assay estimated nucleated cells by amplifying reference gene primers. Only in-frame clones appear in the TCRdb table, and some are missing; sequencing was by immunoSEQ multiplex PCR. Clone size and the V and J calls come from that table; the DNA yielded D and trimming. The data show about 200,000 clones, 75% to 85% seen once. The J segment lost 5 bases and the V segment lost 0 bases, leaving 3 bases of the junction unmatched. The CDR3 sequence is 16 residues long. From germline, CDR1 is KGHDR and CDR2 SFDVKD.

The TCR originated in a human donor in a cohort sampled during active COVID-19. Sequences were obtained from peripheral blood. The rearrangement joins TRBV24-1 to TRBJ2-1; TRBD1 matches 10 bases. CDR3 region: CATSDLRQGAHNEQFF. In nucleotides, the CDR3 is TGTGCCACCAGTGATTTGAGACAGGGGGCTCACAATGAGCAGTTCTTC.